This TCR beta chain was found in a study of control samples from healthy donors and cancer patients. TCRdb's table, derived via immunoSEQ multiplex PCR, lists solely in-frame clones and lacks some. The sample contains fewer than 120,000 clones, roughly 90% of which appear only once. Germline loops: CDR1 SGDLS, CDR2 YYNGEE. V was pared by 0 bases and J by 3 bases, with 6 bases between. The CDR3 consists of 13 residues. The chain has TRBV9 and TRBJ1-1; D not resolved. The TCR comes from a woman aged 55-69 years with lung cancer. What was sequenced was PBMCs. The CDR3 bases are TGTGCCAGCAGCGTAGAACAGCACACTGAAGCTTTCTTT. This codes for CASSVEQHTEAFF.